This is a list of T cell receptor beta chains from one sample in a study of CD8 T cells in Susac syndrome. One entry per CDR3 protein, called by TCRdb with MiXCR from the immunoSEQ multiplex PCR reads. The table shows 150,000 to 160,000 distinct CDR3 sequences, with 90% to 95% occurring only once. The sequenced sample consisted of CD8+ T cells from PBMCs. The receptors were gathered from a human donor with multiple sclerosis. Both conserved end residues are part of each CDR3. A D gene is named only where the DNA matches it firmly. Size is omitted from some rows. Given values are once, few, many or a class for expanded clones.

v_gene	abundance	j_gene	d_gene	CDR3aa	CDR3nt
TRBV5-6	NA	TRBJ1-4	NA	CASSSGGENEKLFF	TGTGCCAGCAGTTCCGGAGGGGAGAATGAAAAACTGTTTTTT
TRBV5-1	NA	TRBJ2-3	TRBD1	CASSLGTGGIRGTDTQYF	TGCGCCAGCAGCCTAGGGACAGGGGGCATTCGGGGCACAGATACGCAGTATTTT
TRBV20-1	NA	TRBJ2-3	TRBD2	CSARDWLAGGNHTQYF	TGCAGTGCTAGAGATTGGCTAGCGGGGGGGAACCATACGCAGTATTTT
TRBV29-1	NA	TRBJ2-2	NA	CSVWGTGELFF	TGCAGCGTTTGGGGCACCGGGGAGCTGTTTTTT
TRBV5-4	NA	TRBJ2-7	TRBD1	CASGFDSSGTGAYEQYF	TGTGCCAGCGGATTCGACTCCTCCGGGACAGGGGCCTACGAGCAGTACTTC
TRBV7-2	NA	TRBJ2-1	TRBD2	CASRLVLAGGLGFF	TGTGCCAGCAGACTAGTGTTGGCGGGGGGCTTAGGGTTCTTC
TRBV5-6	NA	TRBJ1-6	TRBD1	CASSRGTGGNSPLHF	TGTGCCAGCAGCCGGGGGACAGGGGGCAATTCACCCCTCCACTTT
TRBV3-1	NA	TRBJ1-1	NA	CASSPRQGRAEAFF	TGTGCCAGCAGCCCGAGACAAGGGCGAGCTGAAGCTTTCTTT
TRBV11-3	NA	TRBJ2-5	NA	CASSNNPGLREETQYF	TGTGCCAGCAGCAACAATCCGGGACTCAGGGAAGAGACCCAGTACTTC
TRBV12-3/TRBV12-4	few	TRBJ1-2	NA	CASSPGSGYTF	TGTGCCAGCAGCCCCGGGAGTGGCTACACCTTC
TRBV7-3	NA	TRBJ2-1	TRBD2	CASSLKSGGREQFF	TGTGCCAGCAGCTTAAAGAGCGGGGGTAGGGAGCAGTTCTTC
TRBV3-1	NA	TRBJ1-2	NA	CASSPRRAGNYGYTF	TGTGCCAGCAGCCCAAGAAGGGCAGGGAACTATGGCTACACCTTC
TRBV27	NA	TRBJ2-1	NA	CASSPKPSGPYNEQFF	TGTGCCAGCAGTCCTAAACCGTCAGGGCCCTACAATGAGCAGTTCTTC
TRBV27	NA	TRBJ2-7	NA	CASRPGVKAYEQYF	TGTGCCAGCAGACCAGGGGTCAAAGCCTACGAGCAGTACTTC
TRBV7-9	NA	TRBJ2-7	NA	CASSLGEYEQYF	TGTGCCAGCAGCTTAGGGGAGTACGAGCAGTACTTC
TRBV27	NA	TRBJ1-5	NA	CASSLFGGPNQPQHF	TGTGCCAGCAGTTTATTTGGGGGTCCGAATCAGCCCCAGCATTTT
TRBV5-1	NA	TRBJ1-4	NA	CASSYDKRDGKLFF	TGCGCCAGCAGCTACGACAAGAGGGATGGAAAACTGTTTTTT
TRBV7-9	once	TRBJ1-5	NA	CASRLGSNQPQHF	TGTGCCAGCAGATTGGGTAGCAATCAGCCCCAGCATTTT
TRBV29-1	NA	TRBJ1-2	NA	CSGTTGSGANYGYTF	TGCAGCGGAACGACAGGTTCTGGAGCTAACTATGGCTACACCTTC
TRBV2	NA	TRBJ2-1	TRBD2	CASSDPGGGNYNEQFF	TGTGCCAGCAGTGACCCAGGCGGGGGGAACTACAATGAGCAGTTCTTC